The clone carrying this T cell receptor (beta chain) occurred many times. Its target is not known. The CDR3 is made up of 15 amino acids. V was clipped by 4 bases and J by 6 bases, with 18 bases between them. Germline CDR1 is SGHNT and CDR2 is YYREEE (reference sequence). These data are taken from a study of T cells after posttransplantation cyclophosphamide. Clones were read by immunoSEQ multiplex PCR, and TCRdb kept only the in-frame ones, dropping some. Observed in the sample are under 7,000 clones, none of them singletons. Overall study results and limits: Donor-recipient repertoire similarity was low at 1-2 months, rising over year one. Recipient CMV seropositivity and CMV reactivation strongly tracked TRB clonality. Blood and skin or GI T cell repertoires showed limited TRB overlap.

Treatment was busulfan-fludarabine conditioning, a marrow graft, and cyclophosphamide on days +3 and +4. The source was PBMCs, collected after an allogeneic stem cell transplant with post-transplant cyclophosphamide. V is TRBV5-4 and J is TRBJ2-3; possible D gene TRBD2, 7 bases. The TCR sequence derives from a young adult male patient who received an allogeneic stem cell transplant from an unrelated donor, was CMV-positive, and had acute and chronic GVHD. Some T cells may trace back to the graft donor. The CDR3 nucleotides are TGTGCCAGCAGCCTGGTCCGCGGGGGCCTGGATACGCAGTATTTT. Its translation is CASSLVRGGLDTQYF.